The clone carrying this T cell receptor beta chain was counted a few times. Generated by immunoSEQ multiplex PCR, the TCRdb table keeps only in-frame clones and is missing some. Of approximately 270,000 clones listed, 70% to 85% are singletons. This specimen belongs to a study of blood T cell repertoires in COVID-19. The overall study: Collection of acute and convalescent COVID-19 samples took place in the United States, Italy and Spain. T cells, B-cell-depleted T cells, or PBMCs supplied cDNA or gDNA.

CDR1 and CDR2 from the germline V gene are SGHTA and FQGNSA. The CDR3 is made up of 13 amino acids. Trimming removed 4 bases from V and 5 bases from J, with 11 bases in between. The sequenced sample consisted of peripheral blood. This clonotype originated in an elderly man with acute or convalescent COVID-19. V is TRBV7-2 and J is TRBJ1-2, with no clear D. CDR3 in amino acids: CASSSTWAYGYTF. The CDR3 region has the DNA TGTGCCAGCAGCTCCACCTGGGCGTATGGCTACACCTTC. Full variable domain (rest looked up from reference TRBV7-2 and TRBJ1-2): GAGVSQSPSNKVTEKGKDVELRCDPISGHTALYWYRQSLGQGLEFLIYFQGNSAPDKSGLPSDRFSAERTGGSVSTLTIQRTQQEDSAVYLCASSSTWAYGYTFGSGTRLTVV.